This T cell receptor (beta chain) was retrieved from a study of T cell changes during pregnancy in multiple sclerosis. The V gene end was trimmed by 3 bases and the J gene end by 5 bases; junction bases not matched to a gene: 13. Germline V gene sequence: CDR1 WNHNN, CDR2 SYGVQD (reference sequence). The CDR3 consists of 18 residues. Method: immunoSEQ multiplex PCR; TCRdb's copy keeps in-frame clones and lacks some. The table lists under 45,000 clones, around 96% of them singletons. The sample in question was peripheral blood, obtained in the second trimester of pregnancy. The clonotype originates from a female donor with multiple sclerosis, enrolled in a pregnancy study. The V and J genes are TRBV10-1 and TRBJ2-1; 10 nucleotides agree with TRBD2. Here the CDR3 reads CASSEAPRLAGLNNEQFF. As DNA, the CDR3 is TGCGCCAGCAGTGAAGCCCCCAGACTAGCGGGTTTAAACAATGAGCAGTTCTTC.